This TCR beta chain was recovered during a study of T cell responses to AZD1222 COVID-19 vaccine. A word on this clone: The antigen is undetermined.

Points from the study as a whole: Reportedly, nearly half of unique spike TCRs recognized epitopes outside B.1.351/B.1.1.7 mutations. Donor demographics were predominantly white British with a female majority; clonal diversity may be underestimated. Spike-specific TCR breadth and depth were elevated following two AZD1222 doses. Baseline serostatus was positive in only a handful of AZD1222 recipients.

The germline V gene encodes CDR1 KGHSH and CDR2 LQKENI. V lost 6 bases and J 7 bases, leaving 15 bases between the germline ends. This CDR3 region has 13 residues. Sequencing was performed with immunoSEQ multiplex PCR; in TCRdb, only in-frame clones are kept and a portion is missing. This sample has roughly 120,000 clones; about 91% occur once, and the top ten carry under 3.5%. The sequenced sample was peripheral blood, obtained on day 0 of AZD1222 vaccination. This TCR was recovered from an adult in good health. The chain carries TRBV18 and TRBJ1-1; no firm D call. The CDR3 loop reads CASSPVGNGEAFF. CDR3 nucleotide sequence: TGTGCCAGCTCCCCCGTTGGGAACGGTGAAGCTTTCTTT.